This T cell receptor beta chain emerged from a study of long-term antiretroviral therapy in people with HIV. Study-wide points: Controls showed broader CDR3 length ranges than did the HIV repertoires. Blood dates from the mid-2000s to the late 2010s, possibly under older ART regimens.

The CDR3 is 13 amino acids. Germline V gives CDR1 SGHVS, CDR2 FQNEAQ. Unmatched junction bases numbered 3, after V lost 5 bases and J lost 8 bases. Notes on this clone: Its antigen remains unknown.

Treatment locations for all participants with HIV were in the United States. This was the immunoSEQ v3.0 assay at survey level. Using immunoSEQ multiplex PCR, the repertoire was profiled, and TCRdb retains in-frame clones only, with some absent. The repertoire holds tens of thousands of clones, with 80% to 85% as singletons. The sequence was obtained from a man between 35 and 55 years old with HIV. J is TRBJ1-6 and V is TRBV7-8; 7 bases are shared with TRBD1. This specimen consisted of unsorted PBMCs, obtained 0.1 years before starting antiretroviral therapy. Written as DNA, the CDR3 is TGTGCCAGCAGCCCAGGGGGGGATTCACCCCTCCACTTT. Amino acid sequence: CASSPGGDSPLHF.